One and the same sample provided the 26 T cell receptor beta chains below, sequenced in a study of siplizumab effects on memory and regulatory T cells. TCRdb's table, derived via immunoSEQ multiplex PCR, lists solely in-frame clones and lacks some. Counted here are more than 95,000 clones, about 93% occurring once; the ten biggest clones make up about 0.62%. The source material was Tregs sorted from blood. Receptors were obtained from a human donor in good health.

The V gene is TRBV7-2, the J gene TRBJ2-1; D may be TRBD1 (5 bases). V was shortened by 5 bases and J by 6 bases, with 14 bases between the two germline ends. The germline V gene encodes CDR1 SGHTA and CDR2 FQGNSA. The CDR3 extends over 14 amino acids. The DNA of the CDR3 is TGTGCCAGCAGCGCGTCGAGACAGACCAATGAGCAGTTCTTC. Its protein is CASSASRQTNEQFF.

This chain joins TRBV7-2 and TRBJ2-5, with D possibly being TRBD1 or TRBD2 (5 bases each). This CDR3 has 13 amino acids. CDR1 SGHTA and CDR2 FQGNSA come from the germline V gene. Trimming left V 3 bases short and J 5 bases short, with 10 bases between. This CDR3 is CASSLAGTETQYF. The CDR3 DNA reads as TGTGCCAGCAGCTTGGCAGGGACCGAGACCCAGTACTTC.

In this sample, this clone turned up once. The rearrangement links TRBV2 to TRBJ2-7, with 9 nucleotides matching TRBD1. This CDR3 has 22 residues. Germline V lookup: CDR1 SNHLY, CDR2 FYNNEI. Trimming removed 8 bases from V and 2 bases from J; junction bases left unmatched: 31. As DNA, the CDR3 is TGTGCCAGCGCCCGGTTGGGGACAGGGATCTCTAGCATTCAGGGTAGGCCCTACGAGCAGTACTTC. Protein product: CASARLGTGISSIQGRPYEQYF.

V gene TRBV10-3 combines with J gene TRBJ2-7; TRBD1 aligns across 9 bases. The length of the CDR3 is 12 residues. Per the germline V gene, CDR1 is ENHRY and CDR2 is SYGVKD. Here the CDR3 DNA reads TGTGCATCGGGACAGGGAACCTACGAGCAGTACTTC. It encodes CASGQGTYEQYF.

This sequence joins TRBV4-1 and TRBJ1-6; D ambiguous. Germline V lookup: CDR1 MGHRA, CDR2 YSYEKL. The CDR3 contains 16 residues. V was trimmed by 1 base and J by 10 bases, leaving 17 bases between them. The CDR3 bases are TGCGCCAGCAGCCAAGTCCTAGGCAGCCCGAGCTCACCCCTCCACTTT. It yields the protein CASSQVLGSPSSPLHF.

V gene TRBV6-6 combines with J gene TRBJ1-1; 7 nucleotides match TRBD1. Germline loops: CDR1 MNHNY, CDR2 SVGAGI (reference sequence). V shed 6 bases, J shed 10 bases, and the junction held 11 bases outside the gene matches. The CDR3 runs to 13 residues. The CDR3 loop is CASSLTGMSGAFF. The CDR3 DNA sequence: TGTGCCAGCAGCTTGACAGGGATGAGTGGAGCTTTCTTT.

The J gene is TRBJ2-7, the V gene TRBV5-1, with 7 bases fitting TRBD1. CDR1 and CDR2 (germline): SGHRS, YFSETQ. This CDR3 is 15 amino acids long. J lost 4 bases, V lost 4 bases, and 11 bases had no gene match. Here the CDR3 DNA reads TGCGCCAGCAGCCAAAGTACGGGACAGTTTTACGAGCAGTACTTC. It codes for CASSQSTGQFYEQYF.

This chain links TRBV30 with TRBJ2-5; D remains unclear. This CDR3 is 11 amino acids long. In germline, CDR1 is GTSNPN, CDR2 SVGIG (reference sequence). V was pared by 1 base and J by 4 bases, with 4 bases between. The CDR3 sequence: CAWSGGETQYF. The CDR3 DNA reads as TGTGCCTGGAGTGGCGGAGAGACCCAGTACTTC.

J is TRBJ1-6 and V is TRBV6-4; 8 bases agree with TRBD1. Germline-derived CDR1 and CDR2 are MRHNA and SNTAGT. The CDR3 is 18 residues long. The ends lost 2 bases at V and 8 bases at J; junction bases unmatched: 14. The DNA of the CDR3 is TGTGCCAGCAGTGACCCGTCGAGAATTGAGACAGGGGATTCACCCCTCCACTTT. Translated: CASSDPSRIETGDSPLHF.

The V gene is TRBV6-5, the J gene TRBJ2-1; D is unclear. The CDR3 has 14 amino acids. Germline lookup yields CDR1 MNHEY and CDR2 SVGAGI. V was clipped by 2 bases and J by 6 bases, with 11 bases between them. In DNA form, the CDR3 reads TGTGCCAGCAGTTACGAGTACTCCAGCAATGAGCAGTTCTTC. Translated: CASSYEYSSNEQFF.

The chain joins TRBV6-1 to TRBJ1-6, with D possibly TRBD1 on 6 matching bases. CDR1 MNHNS and CDR2 SASEGT come from the germline V gene. CDR3 length equals 12 residues. Between the trimmed V and J ends, which lost 9 bases and 8 bases, there was a span of 11 bases. The CDR3 region is CASRQDDSPLHF. The CDR3 region has the DNA TGTGCCAGTCGACAGGACGATTCACCCCTCCACTTT.

CDR3 nucleotides: TGTGCCAGCAGTTACTCCACAGGCAATAACTATGGCTACACCTTC. Translated: CASSYSTGNNYGYTF. The chain is built from TRBV6-5 and TRBJ1-2; possibly TRBD1 for D (5 bases). This CDR3 region has 15 residues. Trimming pared 0 bases from V and 1 base from J, leaving 9 bases between. Per the germline V gene, CDR1 is MNHEY and CDR2 is SVGAGI.

The chain is built from TRBV5-1 and TRBJ2-7; 9 nucleotides align to TRBD1. Losses at the gene ends were 7 bases for V and 5 bases for J; bases not matched to a gene: 13. The CDR3 runs 15 residues. From germline, CDR1 is SGHRS and CDR2 YFSETQ. Written as DNA, the CDR3 is TGCGCCAGCGGAAGTACGGGACAGGGAGTTCACGAGCAGTACTTC. It encodes CASGSTGQGVHEQYF.

A word on this clone: Other DNA sequences in this sample translate to the same CDR3. The chain is built from TRBV7-9 and TRBJ1-1, with TRBD1 identical over 8 bases. Unmatched junction bases numbered 5, after V lost 3 bases and J lost 5 bases. Germline-derived CDR1 and CDR2 are SEHNR and FQNEAQ (reference sequence). This CDR3 comprises 14 residues. The CDR3: CASSLQGAGTEAFF. CDR3 sequence (DNA): TGTGCCAGCAGCTTGCAGGGGGCTGGAACTGAAGCTTTCTTT.

The chain couples TRBV11-2 to TRBJ2-1; tentatively, D is TRBD2 (5 bases). Between the trimmed V and J ends, which lost 1 base and 4 bases, there was a span of 8 bases. The V gene's germline CDR1 is SGHAT and CDR2 FQNNGV. The CDR3 covers 14 residues. Here the CDR3 reads CASSLGGEYNEQFF. Here the CDR3 DNA reads TGTGCCAGCAGCTTAGGGGGAGAATACAATGAGCAGTTCTTC.

CDR3 protein: CASSKRRGPFNSPLHF. The CDR3 bases are TGTGCCAGCAGCAAACGGAGGGGACCTTTTAATTCACCCCTCCACTTT. The chain links TRBV21-1 to TRBJ1-6. TRBV21-1 has pseudogene status. The CDR3 is 16 amino acids.

The table lists this clone with a count of one. The chain employs TRBV6-4 and TRBJ2-3; perhaps TRBD1 as D (5 bases). Germline assignment: CDR1 MRHNA and CDR2 SNTAGT. V was shortened by 4 bases and J by 3 bases, with 11 bases between the two germline ends. The CDR3 has 14 amino acids. CDR3 bases: TGTGCCAGCAGTGGTTCAGGGATAACAGATACGCAGTATTTT. Translating gives CASSGSGITDTQYF.

The rearrangement uses TRBV6-1 and TRBJ2-3, with 10 bases matching TRBD2. After removal of 8 bases from V and 4 bases from J, the junction contained 6 bases not matched to a gene. CDR3 size: 14 residues. Germline CDR1 is MNHNS and CDR2 is SASEGT. The CDR3 nucleotides are TGTGCCAGCCAGAGCGGGGGGGCCCCAGATACGCAGTATTTT. It codes for CASQSGGAPDTQYF.

The chain has TRBV6-4 and TRBJ2-7; TRBD1 might be the D (5 bases). The germline gives CDR1 MRHNA, CDR2 SNTAGT. Trimming removed 6 bases from V and 7 bases from J, with 16 bases in between. The CDR3 is 13 residues long. This chain's CDR3 is CASSAYTGAEQYF. The CDR3 region has the DNA TGTGCCAGCAGCGCCTACACTGGGGCGGAGCAGTACTTC.

This chain joins TRBV2 and TRBJ2-1; 14 nucleotides match TRBD2. The V gene end was trimmed by 4 bases and the J gene end by 8 bases; junction bases not matched to a gene: 4. CDR3 size: 15 residues. Germline V lookup: CDR1 SNHLY, CDR2 FYNNEI. CDR3 coding DNA: TGTGCCAGCAGTGGACTAGCGGGGGGGGCGTATGAGCAGTTCTTC. It is translated as CASSGLAGGAYEQFF.

V is TRBV5-6 and J is TRBJ1-5, with D unresolved. Per the germline V gene, CDR1 is SGHDT and CDR2 is YYEEEE. The ends were cut back, 1 base at V and 6 bases at J, with 14 bases in the middle. The CDR3 length is 15 residues. The CDR3 protein is CASSLYGLPPQPQHF. In DNA, the CDR3 is TGTGCCAGCAGCTTGTATGGACTACCTCCTCAGCCCCAGCATTTT.

J is TRBJ1-1 and V is TRBV6-5; a possible D gene is TRBD1 (5 bases). Germline V gives CDR1 MNHEY, CDR2 SVGAGI. V was cut by 5 bases and J by 1 base, with 14 bases left in between. CDR3 length: 15 residues. CDR3 coding DNA: TGTGCCAGCAGTGCCCGAGGGGTCGGGAACACTGAAGCTTTCTTT. Amino acid sequence: CASSARGVGNTEAFF.

The chain is built from TRBV19 and TRBJ2-7; TRBD2 matches 8 bases. Germline loops: CDR1 LNHDA, CDR2 SQIVND (reference sequence). The CDR3 runs to 16 residues. With V trimmed by 5 bases and J by 2 bases, 11 bases remained unmatched. CDR3 amino acids: CASSFLSGTRPYEQYF. The CDR3, as DNA: TGTGCCAGTAGTTTCCTCAGTGGGACTAGGCCCTACGAGCAGTACTTC.

Turning to this clone: At one end the junction does not follow the germline gene, possibly because of a read error. This chain connects TRBV19 to TRBJ2-2, with 8 bases lining up with TRBD2. This CDR3 has 15 residues. Germline CDR1 LNHDA, CDR2 SQIVND (reference sequence). The CDR3 protein is CASRSGGPNTGELFF. The CDR3, as DNA: TGTGCGAGTAGGAGCGGGGGCCCGAACACCGGGGAGCTGTTTTTT.

The sample holds one count of this clone. The V and J genes are TRBV5-1 and TRBJ2-4; 8 bases align to TRBD1. CDR1 and CDR2 from the germline V gene are SGHRS and YFSETQ. The CDR3 consists of 16 residues. The V segment lost 7 bases and the J segment 0 bases; nucleotides outside the gene matches: 9. DNA of the CDR3: TGCGCCAGCCGACCCGGGACAGGTGTAGCCAAAAACATTCAGTACTTC. Translating gives CASRPGTGVAKNIQYF.

The V and J genes are TRBV5-1 and TRBJ1-6; 8 bases line up with TRBD1. Trimming cost V 0 bases and J 9 bases; bases outside gene matches: 2. Germline-derived CDR1 and CDR2 are SGHRS and YFSETQ. The length of the CDR3 is 14 residues. Here the CDR3 reads CASSLGQGASPLHF. The CDR3, as DNA: TGCGCCAGCAGCTTGGGCCAGGGGGCTTCACCCCTCCACTTT.